One sample yielded the 27 T cell receptor beta chains listed below, sequenced in a study of cytomegalovirus exposure and HLA in healthy donors. The PCR was carried out with 60 Vbeta primers and 13 Jbeta primers. Sequenced by immunoSEQ multiplex PCR; TCRdb stores in-frame clones only, minus some. The data show 200,000 or so clones, over 75% seen once. Material for sequencing was PBMCs. Receptors originate from a boy aged 2 to 9 in good health and CMV-seronegative.

V and J are TRBV5-5 and TRBJ2-5; 8 bases map to TRBD2. V dropped 7 bases and J dropped 2; count of bases not matched to a gene: 10. The CDR3 runs 15 residues. From germline, CDR1 is SGHKS and CDR2 YYEKEE (reference sequence). The CDR3 loop reads CASGYTGLDQETQYF. The CDR3 DNA reads TGTGCCAGCGGATACACGGGACTAGATCAAGAGACCCAGTACTTC.

The V call is TRBV11-2, the J call TRBJ1-2; a possible D gene is TRBD1 (5 bases). The CDR3 is 14 amino acids. The germline V and J ends were trimmed by 5 bases and 4 bases, with 14 bases remaining between them. Looked up from germline, CDR1 is SGHAT and CDR2 is FQNNGV. CDR3 in DNA: TGTGCCAGCAGCGGCGATCAGGGATCCTATGGCTACACCTTC. Residues: CASSGDQGSYGYTF.

In its sample, this clone was seen once. This sequence joins TRBV4-1 and TRBJ1-1; D call uncertain. V was pared by 1 base and J by 0 bases, with 9 bases between. Germline V gene sequence: CDR1 MGHRA, CDR2 YSYEKL. The CDR3 covers 15 residues. The CDR3 DNA follows: TGCGCCAGCAGCCAAGTACCCGCGATGAACACTGAAGCTTTCTTT. As protein: CASSQVPAMNTEAFF.

The table lists this clone with a few counts. V usage is TRBV9 and J usage is TRBJ2-1, with a possible D match to TRBD2 (6 bases). The germline V gene has CDR1 SGDLS and CDR2 YYNGEE. CDR3 length: 15 residues. The V end was cut by 3 bases, the J end by 8 bases, with 18 bases between. The CDR3 loop is CASSGGDPEIDEQFF. CDR3 DNA sequence: TGTGCCAGCAGCGGGGGGGACCCGGAAATCGATGAGCAGTTCTTC.

J is TRBJ1-5 and V is TRBV4-1; 9 nucleotides line up with TRBD1. Trimming took 4 bases from V and 6 from J; bases not matched to a gene: 7. The germline V gene has CDR1 MGHRA and CDR2 YSYEKL. This CDR3 comprises 15 residues. The CDR3 sequence is CASSPGQGLGQPQHF. DNA of the CDR3: TGCGCCAGCAGCCCGGGACAGGGTTTAGGTCAGCCCCAGCATTTT.

A single count supports this clone. The chain has TRBV19 and TRBJ2-7, with D possibly TRBD1 on 5 matching bases. The CDR3 is 15 residues long. Trimming left V 3 bases short and J 2 bases short, with 14 bases between. Looked up from germline, CDR1 is LNHDA and CDR2 is SQIVND (reference sequence). CDR3 sequence reads: CASSIRLGDPYEQYF. Written as DNA, the CDR3 is TGTGCCAGTAGTATCCGTTTAGGGGATCCCTACGAGCAGTACTTC.

The rearrangement joins TRBV5-4 to TRBJ1-2; tentative D call: TRBD1 (5 bases). Trimming removed 3 bases at V and 2 bases at J, with 14 bases between. Germline CDR1 SGHNT, CDR2 YYREEE (reference sequence). The CDR3 has 15 residues. CDR3 bases: TGTGCCAGCAGCTCCCGTGGGGGGTTGAACTATGGCTACACCTTC. This sequence encodes CASSSRGGLNYGYTF.

In its sample, this clone was seen a few times. CDR3 amino acids: CASSLWASGLQETQYF. CDR3 in DNA: TGTGCCAGCAGCTTATGGGCTAGCGGGCTCCAAGAGACCCAGTACTTC. The chain combines TRBV7-2 with TRBJ2-5; 8 bases fit TRBD2. The junction had 6 bases not matched to a gene; V was cut back by 2 bases and J by 1 base. The CDR3 sequence is 16 residues long. Germline loops: CDR1 SGHTA, CDR2 FQGNSA. Filled out from reference TRBV7-2 and TRBJ2-5, the complete variable domain reads GAGVSQSPSNKVTEKGKDVELRCDPISGHTALYWYRQSLGQGLEFLIYFQGNSAPDKSGLPSDRFSAERTGGSVSTLTIQRTQQEDSAVYLCASSLWASGLQETQYFGPGTRLLVL.

V gene TRBV29-1 combines with J gene TRBJ2-3; TRBD2 aligns across 16 bases. The CDR3 extends over 16 amino acids. The V gene's germline CDR1 is SQVTM and CDR2 ANQGSEA. The ends lost 7 bases at V and 0 bases at J; junction bases unmatched: 4. The CDR3 loop is CSGGLAGGHSTDTQYF. CDR3 bases: TGCAGCGGGGGACTAGCGGGGGGGCATAGCACAGATACGCAGTATTTT.

This chain joins TRBV10-2 and TRBJ2-5; 13 nucleotides align to TRBD2. V lost 4 bases to trimming and J lost 5 bases; unmatched junction nucleotides: 10. The germline gives CDR1 WSHSY, CDR2 SAAADI. The length of the CDR3 is 17 residues. In DNA, the CDR3 is TGCGCCAGCAGTGGGATACTAGCGGGGGGGCTATTGGAGACCCAGTACTTC. Translated, it gives CASSGILAGGLLETQYF.

The chain recombines TRBV15 with TRBJ2-2; D unclear. The CDR3 is made up of 13 amino acids. Trimming removed 11 bases at V and 2 bases at J, with 12 bases between. The germline V gene encodes CDR1 LNHNV and CDR2 YYDKDF (reference sequence). The CDR3 coding sequence is TGTGCCTCGTCTATCCCCAACACCGGGGAGCTGTTTTTT. Amino acids: CASSIPNTGELFF.

The chain joins TRBV5-6 to TRBJ1-4; D might be TRBD1 (5 bases). Trimming shortened V by 1 base and J by 12 bases, and 16 bases separated the two germline ends. CDR3 size: 14 residues. Per the germline V gene, CDR1 is SGHDT and CDR2 is YYEEEE. The CDR3 region is CASSLWGRERELFF. The CDR3 DNA is TGTGCCAGCAGCTTGTGGGGGAGGGAGCGGGAACTGTTTTTT. Drawing the rest from reference TRBV5-6 and TRBJ1-4, the complete variable domain is DAGVTQSPTHLIKTRGQQVTLRCSPKSGHDTVSWYQQALGQGPQFIFQYYEEEERQRGNFPDRFSGHQFPNYSSELNVNALLLGDSALYLCASSLWGRERELFFGSGTQLSVL.

This chain joins TRBV7-9 and TRBJ1-1; D unclear. CDR1 is SEHNR, CDR2 FQNEAQ, per germline (reference sequence). Trimming stripped 1 base from V and 0 bases from J, with 6 bases between. The CDR3 totals 14 residues. DNA for the CDR3: TGTGCCAGCAGCTTAGAAACACTGAACACTGAAGCTTTCTTT. Protein: CASSLETLNTEAFF.

The genes are TRBV7-2 and TRBJ2-7; TRBD2 matches 9 bases. From germline, CDR1 is SGHTA and CDR2 FQGNSA. There are 16 residues in the CDR3. V lost 5 bases and J lost 0; bases outside the gene matches: 8. The CDR3 DNA sequence: TGTGCCAGCAGCCGCTTAGCGGGGGTTAGCTCCTACGAGCAGTACTTC. The encoded protein is CASSRLAGVSSYEQYF.

The chain has TRBV7-2 and TRBJ1-3; 8 nucleotides line up with TRBD1. V gave up 5 bases and J gave up 8 bases; unmatched junction bases: 5. CDR1 is SGHTA, CDR2 FQGNSA, per germline. The CDR3 is made up of 13 amino acids. Written as DNA, the CDR3 is TGTGCCAGCAGCGTGGACAGGGAACACACCATATATTTT. Encoded protein: CASSVDREHTIYF.

The DNA for the CDR3 is TGTGCCAGCAGCCCCGGACTAGCGGGGGGTAAGACCGGGGAGCTGTTTTTT. This translates into CASSPGLAGGKTGELFF. The chain carries TRBV7-2 and TRBJ2-2; 14 nucleotides line up with TRBD2. This CDR3 region has 17 residues. The germline CDR1 and CDR2 sequences are SGHTA and FQGNSA. Germline trimming cut 5 bases from V and 5 bases from J; bases unmatched to any gene: 7.

This sequence joins TRBV2 and TRBJ2-5; TRBD2 agrees at 10 bases. J gave up 1 base and V 4 bases, and 9 bases lay outside the gene matches. There are 17 residues in the CDR3. Germline loops: CDR1 SNHLY, CDR2 FYNNEI. The CDR3 coding sequence is TGTGCCAGCAGTGGCATGAGGTTAGCGGGGGGCCAAGAGACCCAGTACTTC. It yields the protein CASSGMRLAGGQETQYF.

This clone was seen more than once but under ten times. The DNA for the CDR3 is TGCGCCAGCAGCTTGCTAGCTAGCACAGATACGCAGTATTTT. Encoded protein: CASSLLASTDTQYF. The chain recombines TRBV5-1 with TRBJ2-3, with a weak D call TRBD2 (5 bases). From germline, CDR1 is SGHRS and CDR2 YFSETQ. The CDR3 runs to 14 residues. The V end lost 1 base, the J end lost 0 bases, and 6 bases lay between the germline ends. The complete variable domain, with remaining parts taken from reference TRBV5-1 and TRBJ2-3, reads KAGVTQTPRYLIKTRGQQVTLSCSPISGHRSVSWYQQTPGQGLQFLFEYFSETQRNKGNFPGRFSGRQFSNSRSEMNVSTLELGDSALYLCASSLLASTDTQYFGPGTRLTVL.

The V gene is TRBV6-1, the J gene TRBJ1-2; 10 bases fit TRBD1. Germline trimming cut 2 bases from V and 4 bases from J; bases unmatched to any gene: 4. The CDR3 has 15 residues. Germline values: CDR1 MNHNS, CDR2 SASEGT. The CDR3, as DNA: TGTGCCAGCAGTGAACCGGGACAGGGGCTCTATGGCTACACCTTC. Translation gives CASSEPGQGLYGYTF.

This chain uses TRBV7-9 with TRBJ2-3; tentative D call: TRBD2 (5 bases). Trimming pared 4 bases from V and 2 bases from J, leaving 10 bases between. Germline V gives CDR1 SEHNR, CDR2 FQNEAQ (reference sequence). The CDR3 totals 14 residues. CDR3 bases: TGTGCCAGCAGCTCTAGCCCTTCCACAGATACGCAGTATTTT. It specifies CASSSSPSTDTQYF. Together with reference TRBV7-9 and TRBJ2-3, the CDR3 gives the full variable domain: DTGVSQNPRHKITKRGQNVTFRCDPISEHNRLYWYRQTLGQGPEFLTYFQNEAQLEKSRLLSDRFSAERPKGSFSTLEIQRTEQGDSAMYLCASSSSPSTDTQYFGPGTRLTVL.

CDR3 in amino acids: CASSPGQGYTEAFF. CDR3 coding DNA: TGTGCCAGCTCACCGGGACAGGGGTACACTGAAGCTTTCTTT. This chain connects TRBV18 to TRBJ1-1; 10 nucleotides align to TRBD1. After removal of 3 bases from V and 3 bases from J, the junction contained 1 base not matched to a gene. Germline CDR1 is KGHSH and CDR2 is LQKENI. This CDR3 has 14 residues.

The chain combines TRBV5-1 with TRBJ2-6; D is unresolved. Trimming removed 2 bases from V and 1 base from J, with 7 bases in between. CDR3 length equals 15 residues. Germline CDR1 is SGHRS and CDR2 is YFSETQ. CDR3 in DNA: TGCGCCAGCAGCTTCCTGTCTTCTGGGGCCAACGTCCTGACTTTC. Encoded protein: CASSFLSSGANVLTF.

The V gene is TRBV19, the J gene TRBJ1-2; maybe TRBD1 (5 bases). The CDR3 covers 16 residues. Germline values: CDR1 LNHDA, CDR2 SQIVND (reference sequence). With 1 base removed from V and 7 bases from J, the gap between germline ends came to 19 bases. In nucleotides, the CDR3 is TGTGCCAGTAGTATAGGGGGTTGGGGAGGGGCCGGTGGCTACACCTTC. It specifies CASSIGGWGGAGGYTF.

V is TRBV9 and J is TRBJ2-3, with 9 bases fitting TRBD2. Germline V gene data show CDR1 as SGDLS and CDR2 as YYNGEE. The CDR3 spans 17 residues. The J segment lost 6 bases and the V segment lost 4 bases, leaving 15 bases of the junction unmatched. In nucleotides, the CDR3 is TGTGCCAGCAGCCAAGGAACCCTAAGCGGGGGGTACGATACGCAGTATTTT. Protein product: CASSQGTLSGGYDTQYF. Using reference TRBV9 and TRBJ2-3 for the parts outside the CDR3, the full variable domain is DSGVTQTPKHLITATGQRVTLRCSPRSGDLSVYWYQQSLDQGLQFLIQYYNGEERAKGNILERFSAQQFPDLHSELNLSSLELGDSALYFCASSQGTLSGGYDTQYFGPGTRLTVL.

This chain links TRBV4-2 with TRBJ2-6; D possibly corresponds to TRBD2 (6 bases). CDR1 is LGHNA, CDR2 YNFKEQ, per germline. Between the trimmed V and J ends, which lost 2 bases and 0 bases, there was a span of 14 bases. The CDR3 has 18 amino acids. CDR3 residues: CASSQPSGTSSGANVLTF. CDR3 in DNA: TGTGCCAGCAGCCAACCATCCGGGACTTCCTCTGGGGCCAACGTCCTGACTTTC.

The chain combines TRBV7-8 with TRBJ2-7; D unresolved. V dropped 5 bases and J dropped 6 bases, with 11 bases sitting between them. CDR3 size: 12 residues. CDR1 and CDR2 (germline): SGHVS, FQNEAQ. CDR3 sequence (DNA): TGTGCCAGCAGCCTCCCCGGTGCCGAGCAGTACTTC. Protein sequence: CASSLPGAEQYF.

The chain is built from TRBV19 and TRBJ1-1; D gene ambiguous. This CDR3 has 14 residues. V was cut by 5 bases and J by 6 bases, with 16 bases left in between. Looked up from germline, CDR1 is LNHDA and CDR2 is SQIVND (reference sequence). The CDR3 spells CASSLDGESSEAFF. In DNA, the CDR3 is TGTGCCAGTAGTTTGGACGGGGAAAGCTCTGAAGCTTTCTTT. Together with reference TRBV19 and TRBJ1-1, the CDR3 gives the full variable domain: DGGITQSPKYLFRKEGQNVTLSCEQNLNHDAMYWYRQDPGQGLRLIYYSQIVNDFQKGDIAEGYSVSREKKESFPLTVTSAQKNPTAFYLCASSLDGESSEAFFGQGTRLTVV.